This T cell receptor beta chain came from a study of shared T cell receptors in the human thymus. TCRdb's copy holds only in-frame clones and misses some; the assay was immunoSEQ multiplex PCR. Of over 650,000 clones listed, around 87% are singletons. The length of the CDR3 is 16 residues. The junction had 13 bases not matched to a gene; V was cut back by 1 base and J by 10 bases. The germline V gene encodes CDR1 SGHRS and CDR2 YFSETQ. The data also belong to a second study, concerning human thymus T cells. That paper adds: Having surgery to correct congenital heart defects, healthy Finnish infants acted as the donors. It was from resections taken during corrective heart surgery that the thymus tissue came. There appeared to be biased usage of V and J genes in thymic and blood repertoires. In unrelated individuals, thymic repertoires overlapped highly, according to related research.

This clonotype was sampled from a boy younger than two with a congenital heart defect. V is TRBV5-1 and J is TRBJ2-1; TRBD2 matches 8 bases. Source material: thymocytes. The CDR3 sequence: CASSLPPGGPSWEQFF. CDR3 in DNA: TGCGCCAGCAGCTTGCCCCCGGGAGGGCCATCATGGGAGCAGTTCTTC.